The 5 T cell receptor beta chains reported below all come from one sample, sequenced in a study of prognosis after radiotherapy for stage I lung cancer. TCR beta CDR3 amplification from genomic DNA was performed by two-round multiplex PCR. TRBV and TRBJ genes each had their own specific primers in first-round PCR. TCRdb ran MiXCR on the multiplex PCR reads and lists one entry per CDR3 protein. Of roughly 16,000 distinct CDR3 sequences detected, less than 35% appear once; the ten largest clones hold roughly 25%. Source: PBMCs, taken before or after stereotactic body radiation therapy (not recorded which). The receptors here all came from a donor aged 50 or older with non-small cell lung cancer.

As regards this clonotype: A read error may account for a junction end that differs from germline. V usage is TRBV5-1 and J usage is TRBJ2-3; the match to TRBD2 covers 8 bases. Per the germline V gene, CDR1 is SGHRS and CDR2 is YFSETQ. This CDR3 comprises 19 residues. The CDR3, as DNA: TGCGCCAGCAGCCTCTCGGGACTAGTTATACCGCGCCGTAAAGATGCGCAGTATTTT. Residues: CASSLSGLVIPRRKDAQYF.

This clonotype was recorded at least ten times. The chain combines TRBV20-1 with TRBJ2-2; D is undetermined. The CDR3 runs to 13 residues. Trimming cost V 6 bases and J 1 base, with 9 bases left between them. The V gene's germline CDR1 is DFQATT and CDR2 SNEGSKA (reference sequence). CDR3 region: CSADWLNTGELFF. CDR3 sequence (DNA): TGCAGTGCAGACTGGCTGAACACCGGGGAGCTGTTTTTT.

Ten or more counts support this clonotype. The chain couples TRBV7-2 to TRBJ2-1, with 11 bases lining up with TRBD2. Germline V gene sequence: CDR1 SGHTA, CDR2 FQGNSA. There are 16 residues in the CDR3. V was clipped by 3 bases and J by 8 bases; unmatched bases: 9. The CDR3 DNA is TGTGCCAGCAGCTTTCTTAGCGGGAGGGCCTCCGATGAGCAGTTCTTC. It specifies CASSFLSGRASDEQFF.

Turning to this clonotype: This likely traces to a read error, being one base from a far larger clone. The rearrangement links TRBV6-2 or TRBV6-3 to TRBJ2-3, with D possibly matching TRBD2 (5 bases). CDR1 MNHEY and CDR2 SVGEGT come from the germline V gene. The CDR3 loop spans 15 amino acids. CDR3 DNA: TGTACCAGCAGTGACTCTGCAGGAGCGGCAGATACGCAGTATTTT. It is translated as CTSSDSAGAADTQYF.

In regard to this clonotype: The likely explanation is a read error, given a far larger clone one base away. The chain uses TRBV7-8 and TRBJ2-1; D not resolved. The J call is doubtful: the DNA matches TRBJ2-5 better. Germline V gives CDR1 SGHVS, CDR2 FQNEAQ. The CDR3 covers 15 residues. CDR3 amino acids: CASIQRELAQETQYF. The CDR3 nucleotides read TGTGCCAGCATCCAAAGAGAGTTGGCGCAAGAGACCCAGTACTTC.